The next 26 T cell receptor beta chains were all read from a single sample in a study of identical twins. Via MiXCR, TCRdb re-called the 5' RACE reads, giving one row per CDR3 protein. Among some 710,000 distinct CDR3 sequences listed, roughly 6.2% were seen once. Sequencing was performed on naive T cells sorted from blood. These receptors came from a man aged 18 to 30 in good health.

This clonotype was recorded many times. The CDR3 here is CASTKPGGSNEQFF. DNA of the CDR3: TGTGCCAGCACTAAACCCGGAGGCAGCAATGAGCAGTTCTTC. The rearrangement joins TRBV12-3 or TRBV12-4 to TRBJ2-1, with a weak D call TRBD2 (5 bases). The CDR3 is 14 amino acids. V was shortened by 7 bases and J by 6 bases, with 16 bases between the two germline ends.

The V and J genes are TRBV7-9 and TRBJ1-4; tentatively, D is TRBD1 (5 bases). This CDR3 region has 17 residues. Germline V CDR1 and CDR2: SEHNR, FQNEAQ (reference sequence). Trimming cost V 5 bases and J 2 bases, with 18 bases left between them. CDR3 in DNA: TGTGCCAGCAGCCCCGAGAGGGGCGGGGCGACTAATGAAAAACTGTTTTTT. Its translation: CASSPERGGATNEKLFF. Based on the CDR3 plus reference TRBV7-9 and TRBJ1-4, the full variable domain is DTGVSQNPRHKITKRGQNVTFRCDPISEHNRLYWYRQTLGQGPEFLTYFQNEAQLEKSRLLSDRFSAERPKGSFSTLEIQRTEQGDSAMYLCASSPERGGATNEKLFFGSGTQLSVL.

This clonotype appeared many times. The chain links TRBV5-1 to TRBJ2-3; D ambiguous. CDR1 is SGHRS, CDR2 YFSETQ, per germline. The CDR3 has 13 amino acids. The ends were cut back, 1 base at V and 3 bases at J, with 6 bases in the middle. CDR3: CASSLMFTDTQYF. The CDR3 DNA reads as TGCGCCAGCAGCTTGATGTTTACAGATACGCAGTATTTT.

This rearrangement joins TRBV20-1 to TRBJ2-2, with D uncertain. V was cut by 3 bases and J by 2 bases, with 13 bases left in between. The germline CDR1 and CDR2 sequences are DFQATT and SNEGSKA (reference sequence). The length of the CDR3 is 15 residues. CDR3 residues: CSARGSSDNTGELFF. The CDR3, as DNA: TGCAGTGCTAGGGGGTCTTCGGATAACACCGGGGAGCTGTTTTTT.

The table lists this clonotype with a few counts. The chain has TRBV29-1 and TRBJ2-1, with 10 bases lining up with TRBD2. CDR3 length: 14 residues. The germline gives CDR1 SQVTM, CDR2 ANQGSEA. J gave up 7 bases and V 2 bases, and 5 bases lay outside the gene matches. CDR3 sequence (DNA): TGCAGCGTTGAAACTAGCGGGGTGTCGAATGAGCAGTTCTTC. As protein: CSVETSGVSNEQFF.

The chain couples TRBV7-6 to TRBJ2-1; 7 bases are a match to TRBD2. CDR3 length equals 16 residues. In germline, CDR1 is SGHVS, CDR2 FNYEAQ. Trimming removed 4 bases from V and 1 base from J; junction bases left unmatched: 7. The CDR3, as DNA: TGTGCCAGCAGCTCGAGGACGCGGGAGTCCTACAATGAGCAGTTCTTC. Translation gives CASSSRTRESYNEQFF.

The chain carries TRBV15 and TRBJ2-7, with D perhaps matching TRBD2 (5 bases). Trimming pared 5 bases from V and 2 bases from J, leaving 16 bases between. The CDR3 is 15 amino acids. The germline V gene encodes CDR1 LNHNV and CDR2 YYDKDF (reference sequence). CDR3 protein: CATSPMGDAPYEQYF. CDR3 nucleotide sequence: TGTGCCACCAGCCCCATGGGAGACGCGCCCTACGAGCAGTACTTC.

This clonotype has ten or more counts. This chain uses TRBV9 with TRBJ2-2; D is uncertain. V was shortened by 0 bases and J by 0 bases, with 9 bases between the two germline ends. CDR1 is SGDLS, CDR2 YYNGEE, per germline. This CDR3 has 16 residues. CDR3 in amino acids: CASSVGPNSNTGELFF. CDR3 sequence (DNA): TGTGCCAGCAGCGTAGGACCGAATTCGAACACCGGGGAGCTGTTTTTT.

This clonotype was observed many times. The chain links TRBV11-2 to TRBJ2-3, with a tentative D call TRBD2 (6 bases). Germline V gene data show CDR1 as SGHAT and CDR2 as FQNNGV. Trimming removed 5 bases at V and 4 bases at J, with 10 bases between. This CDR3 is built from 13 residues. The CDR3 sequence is CASSRRAADTQYF. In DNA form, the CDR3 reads TGTGCCAGCAGCCGGAGGGCTGCAGATACGCAGTATTTT.

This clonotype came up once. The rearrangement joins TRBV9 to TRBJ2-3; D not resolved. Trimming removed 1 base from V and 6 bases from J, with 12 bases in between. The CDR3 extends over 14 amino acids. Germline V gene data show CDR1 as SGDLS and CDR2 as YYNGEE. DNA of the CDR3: TGTGCCAGCAGCGTATTGCCGGAGAGGGATACGCAGTATTTT. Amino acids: CASSVLPERDTQYF.

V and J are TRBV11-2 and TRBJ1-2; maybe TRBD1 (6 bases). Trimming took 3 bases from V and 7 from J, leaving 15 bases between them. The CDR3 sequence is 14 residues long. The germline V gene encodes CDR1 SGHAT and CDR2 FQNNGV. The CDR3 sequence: CASSLITGLSGYTF. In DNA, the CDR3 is TGTGCCAGCAGCTTGATCACAGGGTTGAGTGGCTACACCTTC.

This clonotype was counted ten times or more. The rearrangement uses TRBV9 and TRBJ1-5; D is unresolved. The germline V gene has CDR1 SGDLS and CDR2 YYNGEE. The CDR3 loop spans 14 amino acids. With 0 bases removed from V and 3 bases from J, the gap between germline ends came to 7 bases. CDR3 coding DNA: TGTGCCAGCAGCGTAGGAGAAAACAATCAGCCCCAGCATTTT. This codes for CASSVGENNQPQHF.

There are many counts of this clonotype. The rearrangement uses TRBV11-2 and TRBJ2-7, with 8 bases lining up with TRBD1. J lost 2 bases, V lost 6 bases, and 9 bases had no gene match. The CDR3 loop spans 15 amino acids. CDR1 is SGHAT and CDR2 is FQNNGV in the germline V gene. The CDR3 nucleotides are TGTGCCAGCAGGAGACCGGGACAGGTCCCCTACGAGCAGTACGTC. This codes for CASRRPGQVPYEQYV.

CDR3 amino acids: CASSVELGNPLDNSPLHF. CDR3 sequence (DNA): TGCGCCAGCAGTGTGGAGTTGGGGAACCCCCTCGATAATTCACCCCTCCACTTT. The gene calls are TRBV10-2 and TRBJ1-6; D uncertain. The CDR3 has 18 residues. The V gene's germline CDR1 is WSHSY and CDR2 SAAADI. The V and J ends lost 4 bases and 5 bases respectively, with 21 bases between them.

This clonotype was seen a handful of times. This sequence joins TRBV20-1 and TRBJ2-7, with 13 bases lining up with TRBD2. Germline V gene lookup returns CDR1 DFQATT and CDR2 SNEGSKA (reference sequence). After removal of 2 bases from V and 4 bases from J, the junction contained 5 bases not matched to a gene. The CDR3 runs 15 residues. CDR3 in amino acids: CSARMGLAGIYEQYF. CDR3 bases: TGCAGTGCTAGAATGGGACTAGCGGGAATTTACGAGCAGTACTTC.

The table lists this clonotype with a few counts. The CDR3: CATSYGQTNADTQYF. The CDR3 DNA reads as TGTGCCACCAGTTATGGACAGACGAATGCAGATACGCAGTATTTT. The gene calls are TRBV24-1 and TRBJ2-3, with D possibly being TRBD1 (6 bases). This CDR3 is 15 amino acids long. The germline V and J ends were trimmed by 6 bases and 4 bases, with 16 bases remaining between them. The V gene's germline CDR1 is KGHDR and CDR2 SFDVKD.

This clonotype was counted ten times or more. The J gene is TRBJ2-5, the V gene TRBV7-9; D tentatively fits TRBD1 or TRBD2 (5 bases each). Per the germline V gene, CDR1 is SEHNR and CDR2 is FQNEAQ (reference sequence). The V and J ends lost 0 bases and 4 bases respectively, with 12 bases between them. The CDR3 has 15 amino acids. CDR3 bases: TGTGCCAGCAGCTTAGCGGATGGGGGATTAGAGACCCAGTACTTC. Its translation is CASSLADGGLETQYF.

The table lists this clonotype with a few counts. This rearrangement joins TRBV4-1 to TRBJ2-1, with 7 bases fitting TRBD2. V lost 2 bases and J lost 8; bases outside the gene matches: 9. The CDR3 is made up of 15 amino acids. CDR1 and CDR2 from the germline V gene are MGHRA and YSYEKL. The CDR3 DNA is TGCGCCAGCAGCCAAATCGCGGGAGAAGGGGATGAGCAGTTCTTC. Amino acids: CASSQIAGEGDEQFF.

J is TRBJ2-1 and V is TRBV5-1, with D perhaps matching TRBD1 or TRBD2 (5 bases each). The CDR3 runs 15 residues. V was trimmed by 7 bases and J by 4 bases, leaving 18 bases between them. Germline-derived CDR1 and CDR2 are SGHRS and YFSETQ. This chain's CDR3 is CASGGDLGTYNEQFF. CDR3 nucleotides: TGCGCCAGCGGTGGGGATTTAGGGACGTACAATGAGCAGTTCTTC.

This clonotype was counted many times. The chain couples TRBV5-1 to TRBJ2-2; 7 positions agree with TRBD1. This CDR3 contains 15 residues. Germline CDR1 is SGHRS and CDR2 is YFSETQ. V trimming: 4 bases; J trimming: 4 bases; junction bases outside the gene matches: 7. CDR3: CASSKTGSSTGELFF. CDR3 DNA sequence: TGCGCCAGCAGCAAGACAGGGAGCTCCACCGGGGAGCTGTTTTTT.

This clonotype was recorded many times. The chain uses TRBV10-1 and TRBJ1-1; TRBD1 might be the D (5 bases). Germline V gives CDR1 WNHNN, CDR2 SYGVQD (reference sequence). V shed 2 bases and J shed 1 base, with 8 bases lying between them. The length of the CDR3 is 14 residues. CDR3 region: CASSEGHKNTEAFF. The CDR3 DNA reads TGCGCCAGCAGTGAGGGACACAAGAACACTGAAGCTTTCTTT.

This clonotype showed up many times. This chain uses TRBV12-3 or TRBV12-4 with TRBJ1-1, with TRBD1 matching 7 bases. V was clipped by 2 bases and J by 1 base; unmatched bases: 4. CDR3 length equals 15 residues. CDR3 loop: CASSLRNRGNTEAFF. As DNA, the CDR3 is TGTGCCAGCAGTTTAAGGAACAGGGGGAACACTGAAGCTTTCTTT.

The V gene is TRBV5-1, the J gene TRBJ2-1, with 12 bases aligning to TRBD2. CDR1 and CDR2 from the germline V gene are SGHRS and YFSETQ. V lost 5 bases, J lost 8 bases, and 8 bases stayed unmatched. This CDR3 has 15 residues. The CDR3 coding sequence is TGCGCCAGCAGACCTCCGACTAGCGGGAGACATGAGCAGTTCTTC. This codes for CASRPPTSGRHEQFF.

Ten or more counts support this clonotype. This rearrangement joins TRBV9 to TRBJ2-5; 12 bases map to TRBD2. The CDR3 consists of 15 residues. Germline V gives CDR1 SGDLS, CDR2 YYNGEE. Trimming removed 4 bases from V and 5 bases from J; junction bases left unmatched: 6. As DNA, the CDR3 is TGTGCCAGCAGCACCGGACTAGCGGGATTGGAGACCCAGTACTTC. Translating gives CASSTGLAGLETQYF.

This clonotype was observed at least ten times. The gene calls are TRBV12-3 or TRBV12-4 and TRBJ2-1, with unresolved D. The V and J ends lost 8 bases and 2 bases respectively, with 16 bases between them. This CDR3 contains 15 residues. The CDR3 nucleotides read TGTGCCAGCCGCCCCCGGCTAGAGACCTACAATGAGCAGTTCTTC. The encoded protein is CASRPRLETYNEQFF.

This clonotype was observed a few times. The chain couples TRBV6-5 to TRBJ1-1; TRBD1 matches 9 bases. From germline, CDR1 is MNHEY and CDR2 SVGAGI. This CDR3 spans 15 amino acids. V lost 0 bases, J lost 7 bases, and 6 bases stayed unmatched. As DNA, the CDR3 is TGTGCCAGCAGTTACTCAGGGACAGGGTATGGTGAAGCTTTCTTT. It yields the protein CASSYSGTGYGEAFF.